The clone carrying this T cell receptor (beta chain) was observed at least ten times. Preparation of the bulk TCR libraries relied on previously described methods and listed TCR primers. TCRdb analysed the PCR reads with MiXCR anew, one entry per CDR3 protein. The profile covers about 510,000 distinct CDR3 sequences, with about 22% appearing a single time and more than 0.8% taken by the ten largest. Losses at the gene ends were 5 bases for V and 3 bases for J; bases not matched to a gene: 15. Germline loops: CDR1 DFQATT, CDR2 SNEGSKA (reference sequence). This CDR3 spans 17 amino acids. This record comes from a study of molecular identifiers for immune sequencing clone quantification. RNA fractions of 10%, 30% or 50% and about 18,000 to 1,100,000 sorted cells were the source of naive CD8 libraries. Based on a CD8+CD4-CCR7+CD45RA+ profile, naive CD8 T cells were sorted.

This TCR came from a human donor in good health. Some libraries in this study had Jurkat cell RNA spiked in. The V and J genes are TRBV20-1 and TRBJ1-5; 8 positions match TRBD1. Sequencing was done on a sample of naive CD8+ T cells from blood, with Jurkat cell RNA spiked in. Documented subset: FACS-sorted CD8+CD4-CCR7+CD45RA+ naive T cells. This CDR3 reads CSAAHVFGTGYNQPQHF. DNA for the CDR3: TGCAGTGCTGCGCACGTCTTCGGGACAGGCTACAATCAGCCCCAGCATTTT.